These T cell receptor beta chains were read from a single sample in a study of CD8 T cells in ankylosing spondylitis. TCRdb reprocessed the 5' RACE reads via MiXCR and lists one record per CDR3 protein. The sample records roughly 230,000 distinct CDR3 sequences, approximately 20% being singletons. The sample taken for sequencing was blood, either unsorted or a sorted T cell fraction (not recorded which). The receptors derive from a male donor with ankylosing spondylitis or in good health (not recorded which). Both conserved end residues are part of each CDR3. The order of the fields is V gene, D gene, CDR3 length, CDR3 protein. The D gene is left open where the match is weak.

>TRBV5-1|TRBD1|13
CASSPRDRGGYTF
>TRBV25-1|TRBD1|14
CASSEGTGFYEQYF
>TRBV6-1|-|18
CASSSHRRGGVNTGELFF
>TRBV19|-|14
CASSTQGTYNEQFF
>TRBV12-3/TRBV12-4|-|15
CASSSGTSSYNEQFF
>TRBV20-1|TRBD2|15
CSARADSGNGYEQYF
>TRBV12-3/TRBV12-4|-|13
CASRYDLYNEQFF
>TRBV20-1|-|12
CSAPTVMSTQYF
>TRBV12-3/TRBV12-4|-|14
CASSSINLADEQYF
>TRBV2|TRBD1|14
CASRGPGQGYEQYF
>TRBV12-3/TRBV12-4|TRBD1|15
CASSTSGQGTDTQYF
>TRBV6-1|-|14
CATHSGPVNSPLHF
>TRBV29-1|-|10
CSVRDNEQFF
>TRBV5-1|TRBD1|15
CASSLSGQDNEKLFF
>TRBV5-8|TRBD2|14
CASGLTSGSYEQFF
>TRBV12-3/TRBV12-4|TRBD2|15
CASSVGEGRAGELFF
>TRBV11-1|-|18
CASTALGPGSEIQETQYF
>TRBV7-9|TRBD1|14
CASSSTGGEVEQYF
>TRBV9|TRBD1|14
CASSTPGGRDGYTF
>TRBV6-5|-|14
CASSYDASTDTQYF
>TRBV27|TRBD2|16
CASSWTSGSPSYEQYF
>TRBV4-2|-|15
CASSQEGQRAEKLFF
>TRBV28|TRBD2|17
CASSLSPSGLAGDEQFF
>TRBV5-1|TRBD2|14
CASRSGGGGYEQYF
>TRBV19|-|14
CASSPGLGYNEQFF
>TRBV10-2|-|15
CASREDYRSDNEQFF
>TRBV7-2|-|14
CASSQVGTNYEQYF
>TRBV5-1|TRBD2|16
CASSAGLALGGYEQFF
>TRBV9|-|16
CASSVAGPVLNNEQFF
>TRBV4-3|-|15
CASSQDADDSYEQYF
>TRBV28|-|15
CASRTKGVGNQPQHF
>TRBV20-1|TRBD1|13
CSAGDRGTYEQYF
>TRBV20-1|-|17
CSARQAGNRPYNSPLHF
>TRBV21-1|-|14
CASSIAGDYNEQFF
>TRBV13|TRBD2|14
CASSSSGVTYEQYF
>TRBV29-1|-|14
CSVTGRSNTGELFF
>TRBV7-2|-|13
CASSPWPLETQYF
>TRBV29-1|-|14
CSVEGGGRGAEQFF
>TRBV29-1|TRBD2|15
CSVPRSGLAGEEQFF
>TRBV21-1|-|16
CASSVRQVSGANVLTF
>TRBV19|-|14
CASSSESGINEQYF
>TRBV5-6|-|12
CASSWETDTQYF
>TRBV20-1|TRBD2|14
CSAPKRELVDTQYF
>TRBV14|-|16
CASSRTLGWRGETQYF
>TRBV7-9|-|15
CASSLDGSSGNTIYF
>TRBV29-1|TRBD1|19
CSVIKSLTGTGRPSYEQYF
>TRBV7-6|-|19
CASSLTPRGEGDGTDTQYF
>TRBV20-1|TRBD1|17
CSARDQRDRGLRYEQYF
>TRBV29-1|TRBD2|13
CSVETSGRPEQFF
>TRBV6-2/TRBV6-3|TRBD2|14
CASRASGRFDEQFF
>TRBV15|-|16
CATSRDHILVFNEQFF
>TRBV12-3/TRBV12-4|TRBD1|15
CASSYGQGGSYEQYF
>TRBV20-1|-|15
CSARRWTANTDTQYF